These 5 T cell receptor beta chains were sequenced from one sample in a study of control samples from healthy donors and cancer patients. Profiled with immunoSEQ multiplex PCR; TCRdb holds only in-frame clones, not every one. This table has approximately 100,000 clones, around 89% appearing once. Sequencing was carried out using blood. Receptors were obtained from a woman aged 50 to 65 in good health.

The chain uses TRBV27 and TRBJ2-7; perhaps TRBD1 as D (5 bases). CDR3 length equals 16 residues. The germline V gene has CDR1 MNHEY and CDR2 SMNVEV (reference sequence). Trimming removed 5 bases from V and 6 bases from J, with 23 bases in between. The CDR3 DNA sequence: TGTGCCAGCAGTATAAAAGCAGGGATATTGATCTCCGAGCAGTACTTC. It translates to CASSIKAGILISEQYF.

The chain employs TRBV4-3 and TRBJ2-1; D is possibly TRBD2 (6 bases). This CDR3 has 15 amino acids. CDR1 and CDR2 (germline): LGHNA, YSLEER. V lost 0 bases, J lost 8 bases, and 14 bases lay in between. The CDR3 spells CASSQDPRLVDEQFF. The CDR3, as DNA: TGCGCCAGCAGCCAAGATCCCAGACTAGTTGATGAGCAGTTCTTC.

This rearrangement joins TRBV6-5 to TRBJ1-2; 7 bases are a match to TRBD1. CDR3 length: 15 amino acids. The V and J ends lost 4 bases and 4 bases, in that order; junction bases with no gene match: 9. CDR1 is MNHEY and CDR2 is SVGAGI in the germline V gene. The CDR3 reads CASSSRQGGPYGYTF. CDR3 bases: TGTGCCAGCAGTTCCCGACAGGGAGGGCCCTATGGCTACACCTTC.

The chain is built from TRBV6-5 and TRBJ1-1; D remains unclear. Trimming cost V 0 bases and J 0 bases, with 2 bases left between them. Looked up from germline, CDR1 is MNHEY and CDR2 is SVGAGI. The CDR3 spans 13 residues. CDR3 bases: TGTGCCAGCAGTTACTCGGTGAACACTGAAGCTTTCTTT. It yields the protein CASSYSVNTEAFF.

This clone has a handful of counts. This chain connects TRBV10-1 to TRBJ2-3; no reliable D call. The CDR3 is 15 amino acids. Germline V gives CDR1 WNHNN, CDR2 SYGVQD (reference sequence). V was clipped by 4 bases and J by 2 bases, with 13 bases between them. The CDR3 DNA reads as TGCGCCAGCAGTGCTCTCGAACCGTCCACAGATACGCAGTATTTT. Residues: CASSALEPSTDTQYF.